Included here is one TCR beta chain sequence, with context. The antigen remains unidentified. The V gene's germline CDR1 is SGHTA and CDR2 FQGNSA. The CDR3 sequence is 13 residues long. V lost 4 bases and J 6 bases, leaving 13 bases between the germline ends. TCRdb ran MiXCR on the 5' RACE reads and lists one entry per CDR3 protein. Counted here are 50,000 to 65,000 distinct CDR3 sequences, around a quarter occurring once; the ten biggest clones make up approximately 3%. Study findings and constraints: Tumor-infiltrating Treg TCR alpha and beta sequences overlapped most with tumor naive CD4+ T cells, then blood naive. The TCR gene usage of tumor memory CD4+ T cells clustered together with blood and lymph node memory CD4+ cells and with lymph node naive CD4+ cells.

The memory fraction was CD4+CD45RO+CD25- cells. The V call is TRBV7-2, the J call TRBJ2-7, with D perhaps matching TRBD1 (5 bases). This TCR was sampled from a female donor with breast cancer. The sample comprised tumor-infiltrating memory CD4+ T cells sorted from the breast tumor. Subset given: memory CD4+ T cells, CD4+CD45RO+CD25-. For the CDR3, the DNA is TGTGCCAGCAGCTCGCTCACAGGAGTCGAGCAGTACTTC. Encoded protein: CASSSLTGVEQYF. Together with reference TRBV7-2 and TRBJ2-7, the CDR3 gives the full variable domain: GAGVSQSPSNKVTEKGKDVELRCDPISGHTALYWYRQSLGQGLEFLIYFQGNSAPDKSGLPSDRFSAERTGGSVSTLTIQRTQQEDSAVYLCASSSLTGVEQYFGPGTRLTVT.